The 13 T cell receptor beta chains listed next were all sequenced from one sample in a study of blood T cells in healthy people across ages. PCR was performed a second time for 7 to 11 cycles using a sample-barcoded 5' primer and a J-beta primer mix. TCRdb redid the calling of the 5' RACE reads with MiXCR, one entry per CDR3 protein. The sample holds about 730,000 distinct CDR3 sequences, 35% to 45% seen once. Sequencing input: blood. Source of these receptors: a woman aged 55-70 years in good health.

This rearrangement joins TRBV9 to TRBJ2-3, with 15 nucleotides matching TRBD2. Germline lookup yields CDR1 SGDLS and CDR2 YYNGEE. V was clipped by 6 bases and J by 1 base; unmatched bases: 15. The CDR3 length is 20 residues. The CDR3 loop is CASTSQRGLAGGRGTDTQYF. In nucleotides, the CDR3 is TGTGCCAGCACCTCCCAAAGAGGACTAGCGGGGGGGCGCGGCACAGATACGCAGTATTTT.

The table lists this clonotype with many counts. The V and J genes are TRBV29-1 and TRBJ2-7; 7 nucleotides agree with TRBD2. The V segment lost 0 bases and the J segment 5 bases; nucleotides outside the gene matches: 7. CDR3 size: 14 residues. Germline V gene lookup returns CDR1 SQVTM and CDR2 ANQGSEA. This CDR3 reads CSVEEGRGFDEQYF. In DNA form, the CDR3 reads TGCAGCGTTGAAGAAGGGAGGGGTTTCGACGAGCAGTACTTC.

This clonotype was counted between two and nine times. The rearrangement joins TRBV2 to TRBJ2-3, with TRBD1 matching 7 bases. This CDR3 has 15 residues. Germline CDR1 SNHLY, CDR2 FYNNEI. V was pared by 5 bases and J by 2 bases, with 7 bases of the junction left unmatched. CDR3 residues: CASSKQGTLTDTQYF. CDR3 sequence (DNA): TGTGCCAGCAGTAAACAGGGGACCCTCACAGATACGCAGTATTTT.

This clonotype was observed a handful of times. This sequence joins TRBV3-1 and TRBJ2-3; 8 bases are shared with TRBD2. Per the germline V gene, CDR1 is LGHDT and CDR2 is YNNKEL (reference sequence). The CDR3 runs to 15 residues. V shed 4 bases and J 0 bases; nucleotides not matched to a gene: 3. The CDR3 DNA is TGTGCCAGCAGCCTACTAGCGGTGAGCACAGATACGCAGTATTTT. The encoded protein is CASSLLAVSTDTQYF.

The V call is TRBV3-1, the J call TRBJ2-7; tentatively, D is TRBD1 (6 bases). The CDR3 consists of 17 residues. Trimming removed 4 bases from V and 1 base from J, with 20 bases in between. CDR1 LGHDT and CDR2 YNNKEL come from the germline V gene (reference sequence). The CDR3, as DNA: TGTGCCAGCAGCCGAGGAAACAGGGCCTCTCCATCCTACGAGCAGTACTTC. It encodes CASSRGNRASPSYEQYF.

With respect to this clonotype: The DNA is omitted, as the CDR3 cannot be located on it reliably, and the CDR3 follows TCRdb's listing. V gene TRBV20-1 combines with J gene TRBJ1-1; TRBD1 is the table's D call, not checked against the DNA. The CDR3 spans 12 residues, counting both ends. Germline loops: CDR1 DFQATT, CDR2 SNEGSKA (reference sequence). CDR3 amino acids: CSTVGQGADTFF.

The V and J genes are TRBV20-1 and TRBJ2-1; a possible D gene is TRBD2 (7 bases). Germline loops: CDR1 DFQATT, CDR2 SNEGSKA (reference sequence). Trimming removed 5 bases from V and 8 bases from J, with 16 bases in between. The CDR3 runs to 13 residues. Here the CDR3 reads CSAPRGAQDEQFF. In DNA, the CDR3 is TGCAGTGCTCCTCGGGGGGCCCAGGATGAGCAGTTCTTC.

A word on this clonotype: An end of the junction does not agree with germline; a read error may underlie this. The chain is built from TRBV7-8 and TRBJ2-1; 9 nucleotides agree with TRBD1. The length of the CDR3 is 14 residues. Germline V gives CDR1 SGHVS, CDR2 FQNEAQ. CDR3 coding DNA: TGTGCCGGCAGCTTAGGACAGGGGCTTGGTGAGCAGTTCTTC. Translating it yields CAGSLGQGLGEQFF. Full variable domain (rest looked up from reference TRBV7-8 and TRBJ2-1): GAGVSQSPRYKVAKRGQDVALRCDPISGHVSLFWYQQALGQGPEFLTYFQNEAQLDKSGLPSDRFFAERPEGSVSTLKIQRTQQEDSAVYLCAGSLGQGLGEQFFGPGTRLTVL.

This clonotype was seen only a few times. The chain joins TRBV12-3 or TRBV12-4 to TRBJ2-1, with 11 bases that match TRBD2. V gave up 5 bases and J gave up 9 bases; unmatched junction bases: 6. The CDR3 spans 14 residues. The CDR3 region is CASSPGLAVGEQFF. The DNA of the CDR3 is TGTGCCAGCAGTCCGGGACTAGCGGTGGGTGAGCAGTTCTTC.

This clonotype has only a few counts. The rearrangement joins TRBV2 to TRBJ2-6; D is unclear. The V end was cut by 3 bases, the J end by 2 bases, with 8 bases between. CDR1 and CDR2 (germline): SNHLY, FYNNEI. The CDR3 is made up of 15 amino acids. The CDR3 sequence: CASSERLAGANVLTF. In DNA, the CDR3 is TGTGCCAGCAGTGAGCGGCTAGCTGGGGCCAACGTCCTGACTTTC.

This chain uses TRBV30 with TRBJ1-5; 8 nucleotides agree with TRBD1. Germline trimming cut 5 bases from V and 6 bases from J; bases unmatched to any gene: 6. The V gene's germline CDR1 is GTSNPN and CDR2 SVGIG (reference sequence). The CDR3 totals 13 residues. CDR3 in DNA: TGTGCCTGGGGACAGGGTCCGACTCAGCCCCAGCATTTT. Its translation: CAWGQGPTQPQHF.

The CDR3 coding sequence is TGTGCCAGCAGCTTTGAAGAACTAGCGGGGTACAATGAGCAGTTCTTC. Encoded protein: CASSFEELAGYNEQFF. The chain carries TRBV11-2 and TRBJ2-1; 10 nucleotides align to TRBD2. Germline CDR1 SGHAT, CDR2 FQNNGV. V shed 3 bases and J 4 bases; nucleotides not matched to a gene: 6. This CDR3 has 16 residues.

The CDR3 bases are TGTGCCAGCAGCCACTCTAAGTGGGCCCGGGGGGAGACCCAGTACTTC. Translated: CASSHSKWARGETQYF. The chain combines TRBV14 with TRBJ2-7; tentatively, D is TRBD2 (6 bases). The closer fit of TRBJ2-5 to the DNA end suggests the J call may be wrong. Germline assignment: CDR1 SGHDN and CDR2 FVKESK. CDR3 size: 16 residues.